Listed below are T cell receptor beta chains from one sample, sequenced in a study of human T cells and chemical hapten exposure. Using its own MiXCR run on the reads, TCRdb lists one record per CDR3 protein. The table has 120,000 or so distinct CDR3 sequences, around 9% seen once; the top ten hold more than 1.3%. Sequencing was done on a sample of whole blood. All receptors come from a human donor in good health. Some clones in this sample may be carry-over from other donors' samples. Each CDR3 is given with its conserved first and last residue. The D gene is left open where the match is weak. The size of a clone is reported for some rows only, either as once, few or many, or as a class for expanded clones.

TRBV11-2	-	-	TRBJ2-1	CASSYSRYSYNEQFF	TGTGCCAGCAGCTACTCCAGGTATAGCTACAATGAGCAGTTCTTC
TRBV3-1	-	-	TRBJ2-3	CASSHSTGGRATDTQYF	TGTGCCAGCAGCCATTCAACAGGGGGGAGGGCCACAGATACGCAGTATTTT
TRBV6-5	-	many	TRBJ1-2	CASSYSISGLYGYTF	TGTGCCAGCAGTTACTCGATATCAGGTTTATATGGCTACACCTTC
TRBV7-2	TRBD1	-	TRBJ2-5	CASSPQPGQGVGETQYF	TGTGCCAGCAGCCCCCAACCGGGACAGGGGGTTGGAGAGACCCAGTACTTC
TRBV29-1	-	many	TRBJ1-3	CSVWGGLSGNTIYF	TGCAGCGTGTGGGGAGGTCTCTCTGGAAACACCATATATTTT
TRBV20-1	TRBD1	many	TRBJ2-7	CSARESGGGEQYF	TGCAGTGCTAGAGAATCAGGGGGCGGCGAGCAGTACTTC
TRBV12-3/TRBV12-4	-	many	TRBJ2-1	CASSFGNEQFF	TGTGCCAGCAGTTTTGGAAATGAGCAGTTCTTC
TRBV3-1	TRBD2	few	TRBJ2-7	CASSQDLGLAGVRTYEQYF	TGTGCCAGCAGCCAAGATTTGGGACTAGCGGGAGTGCGTACCTACGAGCAGTACTTC
TRBV20-1	-	few	TRBJ1-2	CSARPSGSRDNYGYTF	TGCAGTGCTAGACCCTCCGGTTCCCGGGACAACTATGGCTACACCTTC
TRBV18	-	-	TRBJ1-1	CASSLYEGSAVEAFF	TGTGCCAGCTCACTCTACGAAGGGAGTGCAGTTGAAGCTTTCTTT
TRBV10-3	TRBD1	few	TRBJ1-1	CAIGGDRVGSEAFF	TGTGCCATCGGTGGAGACAGGGTAGGGTCTGAAGCTTTCTTT
TRBV7-2	TRBD2	-	TRBJ2-7	CASSEPGLATHEQYF	TGTGCCAGCAGCGAACCGGGACTAGCGACCCACGAGCAGTACTTC
TRBV30	-	-	TRBJ1-1	CARTRQGMGEAFF	TGTGCCAGAACGAGGCAGGGAATGGGTGAAGCTTTCTTT
TRBV3-1	-	few	TRBJ2-7	CASSQDGTYEQYF	TGTGCCAGCAGCCAAGATGGTACCTACGAGCAGTACTTC
TRBV5-4	-	few	TRBJ2-7	CASRSDDYEQYF	TGTGCCAGCAGGTCCGATGACTACGAGCAGTACTTC
TRBV4-1	TRBD1	many	TRBJ1-1	CASRGRGPFTEAFF	TGCGCCAGCAGGGGCAGGGGGCCCTTCACTGAAGCTTTCTTT
TRBV5-5	-	few	TRBJ2-1	CASSLESYNEQFF	TGTGCCAGCAGCTTGGAAAGCTACAATGAGCAGTTCTTC
TRBV25-1	-	many	TRBJ2-6	CASSARGGSGANVLTF	TGTGCCAGCAGTGCCCGGGGTGGCTCTGGGGCCAACGTCCTGACTTTC
TRBV7-6	-	once	TRBJ2-7	CASSLGTDSYEQYF	TGTGCCAGCAGCTTAGGGACAGACTCCTACGAGCAGTACTTC
TRBV7-2	-	few	TRBJ2-1	CASSLVLLRREPDNEQFF	TGTGCCAGCAGCTTAGTTCTCCTTCGGCGGGAACCCGACAATGAGCAGTTCTTC
TRBV3-1	TRBD1	few	TRBJ2-2	CASSQAGGQGWTGELFF	TGTGCCAGCAGCCAAGCCGGGGGACAGGGGTGGACCGGGGAGCTGTTTTTT
TRBV7-2	TRBD1	-	TRBJ2-1	CASSPPGTGNEQFF	TGTGCCAGCAGCCCCCCCGGGACAGGGAATGAGCAGTTCTTC
TRBV7-6	TRBD2	-	TRBJ2-1	CASSSAALAGGSYNEQFF	TGTGCCAGCAGCTCCGCCGCACTAGCGGGGGGTTCCTACAATGAGCAGTTCTTC
TRBV6-1	-	-	TRBJ2-7	CASSDTGRDEQYF	TGTGCCAGCAGTGACACGGGCCGAGATGAGCAGTACTTC
TRBV20-1	-	many	TRBJ1-5	CSARDPQSIQPQHF	TGCAGTGCTAGAGACCCACAGTCAATTCAGCCCCAGCATTTT
TRBV6-1	TRBD1	few	TRBJ2-3	CASSEAPGTGFFGADTQYF	TGTGCCAGCAGTGAAGCGCCCGGGACAGGGTTCTTCGGCGCAGATACGCAGTATTTT
TRBV7-2	-	few	TRBJ1-1	CASSPRLHGTEAFF	TGTGCCAGCAGCCCCCGCTTACATGGTACTGAAGCTTTCTTT
TRBV19	-	many	TRBJ2-7	CASSMRGNEEQYF	TGTGCCAGCAGTATGAGGGGAAACGAGGAGCAGTACTTC
TRBV3-1	TRBD1	many	TRBJ2-5	CASSQETTLDRGPETQYF	TGTGCCAGCAGCCAAGAGACAACGCTGGACAGGGGGCCTGAGACCCAGTACTTC
TRBV6-2/TRBV6-3	-	few	TRBJ1-5	CASSYGESGTQHF	TGTGCCAGCAGTTACGGGGAAAGTGGGACCCAGCATTTT
TRBV14	-	few	TRBJ2-7	CASSQGGTYEQYF	TGTGCCAGCAGCCAAGGAGGGACCTACGAGCAGTACTTC
TRBV2	-	many	TRBJ2-7	CASSEGRNSYEQYF	TGTGCCAGCAGTGAAGGCAGAAACTCCTACGAGCAGTACTTC
TRBV5-1	TRBD2	few	TRBJ2-7	CASSGGGLAGSYEQYF	TGCGCCAGCAGCGGGGGGGGGTTAGCAGGCTCCTACGAGCAGTACTTC
TRBV4-1	-	many	TRBJ1-6	CASSQPQGKGNSPLHF	TGCGCCAGCAGCCAACCACAGGGAAAAGGGAATTCACCCCTCCACTTT
TRBV12-3/TRBV12-4	-	-	TRBJ1-1	CASSPTVELAEAFF	TGTGCCAGCAGTCCCACGGTCGAGTTAGCTGAAGCTTTCTTT
TRBV6-5	TRBD1	many	TRBJ1-2	CASSSTGGRPDGYTF	TGTGCCAGCAGTTCGACAGGGGGCAGGCCGGATGGCTACACCTTC
TRBV5-1	TRBD1	many	TRBJ1-5	CASSRGTGNNQPQHF	TGCGCCAGCAGCCGCGGGACAGGGAACAATCAGCCCCAGCATTTT
TRBV13	-	many	TRBJ1-3	CASSWARTSGNTIYF	TGTGCCAGCAGCTGGGCCCGAACCTCTGGAAACACCATATATTTT
TRBV7-9	-	-	TRBJ2-5	CASSFVVVETQYF	TGTGCCAGCAGCTTTGTGGTAGTCGAGACCCAGTACTTC
TRBV6-1	-	few	TRBJ1-5	CASSDGGTGRQPQHF	TGTGCCAGCAGTGATGGGGGTACAGGGAGGCAGCCCCAGCATTTT
TRBV19	-	many	TRBJ1-4	CASSITQGMANEKLFF	TGTGCCAGTAGTATCACACAGGGAATGGCTAATGAAAAACTGTTTTTT
TRBV5-1	-	-	TRBJ1-1	CASSIQGNTEAFF	TGCGCCAGCAGCATACAGGGAAATACTGAAGCTTTCTTT
TRBV6-2/TRBV6-3	-	-	TRBJ2-1	CASSYSQEANEQFF	TGTGCCAGCAGTTACTCGCAGGAAGCAAATGAGCAGTTCTTC
TRBV11-1	-	-	TRBJ2-5	CASRSGTAQETQYF	TGTGCCAGCAGGTCGGGCACAGCTCAAGAGACCCAGTACTTC
TRBV4-3	TRBD2	few	TRBJ2-2	CASSLWGGGGAGELFF	TGCGCCAGCAGCCTTTGGGGGGGAGGTGGGGCCGGGGAGCTGTTTTTT
TRBV10-3	-	many	TRBJ1-1	CAISESLRGNTEAFF	TGTGCCATCAGTGAGTCCTTGCGCGGGAACACTGAAGCTTTCTTT
TRBV19	TRBD2	few	TRBJ2-1	CASSKSGGDNEQFF	TGTGCCAGTAGTAAAAGCGGGGGGGACAATGAGCAGTTCTTC
TRBV7-2	-	few	TRBJ2-4	CASSLGGWAVAKNIQYF	TGTGCCAGCAGCTTAGGGGGTTGGGCGGTAGCCAAAAACATTCAGTACTTC